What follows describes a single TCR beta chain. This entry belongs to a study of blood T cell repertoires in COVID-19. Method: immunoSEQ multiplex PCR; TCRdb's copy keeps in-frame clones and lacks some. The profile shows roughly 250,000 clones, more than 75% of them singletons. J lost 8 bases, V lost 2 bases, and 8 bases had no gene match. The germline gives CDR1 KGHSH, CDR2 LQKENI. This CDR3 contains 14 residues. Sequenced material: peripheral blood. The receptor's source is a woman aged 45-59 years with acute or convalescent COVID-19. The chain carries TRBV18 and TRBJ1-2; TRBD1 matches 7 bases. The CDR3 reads CASSPMEGAEGYTF. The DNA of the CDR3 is TGTGCCAGCTCACCAATGGAGGGGGCGGAAGGCTACACCTTC.